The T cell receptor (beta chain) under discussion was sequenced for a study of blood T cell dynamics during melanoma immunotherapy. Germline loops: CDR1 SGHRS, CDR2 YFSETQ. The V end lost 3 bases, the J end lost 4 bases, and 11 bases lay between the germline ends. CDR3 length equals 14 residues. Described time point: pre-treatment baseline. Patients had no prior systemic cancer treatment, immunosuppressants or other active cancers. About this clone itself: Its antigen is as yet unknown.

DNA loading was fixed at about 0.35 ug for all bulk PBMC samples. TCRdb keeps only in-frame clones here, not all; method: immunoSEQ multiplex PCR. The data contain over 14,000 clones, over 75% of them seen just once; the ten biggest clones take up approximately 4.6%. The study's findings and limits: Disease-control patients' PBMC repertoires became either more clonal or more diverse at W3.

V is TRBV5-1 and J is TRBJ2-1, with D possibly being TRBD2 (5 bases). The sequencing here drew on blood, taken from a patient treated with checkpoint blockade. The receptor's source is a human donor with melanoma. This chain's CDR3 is CASSSSFIYNEQFF. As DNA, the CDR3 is TGCGCCAGCAGCTCTAGCTTCATATACAATGAGCAGTTCTTC.